The present T cell receptor beta chain was sequenced within a study of early T cells in non-severe SARS-CoV-2 infection. Study-wide context: RNA in bulk from unsorted whole blood was sequenced, and chains were unpaired.

The library protocol tagged individual cDNA molecules with unique molecular identifiers. TCRdb reanalysed the 5' RACE reads using MiXCR and keeps one entry per CDR3 protein. The sample has approximately 63,000 distinct CDR3 sequences; about 6% are singletons. V lost 4 bases, J lost 2 bases, and 4 bases stayed unmatched. The CDR3 sequence is 14 residues long. This chain connects TRBV12-3 or TRBV12-4 to TRBJ2-7; TRBD1 aligns across 8 bases. The starting material was whole blood, obtained at baseline. The TCR originated in an adult who was a healthcare worker with PCR-confirmed SARS-CoV-2 infection or an uninfected control (not recorded which). CDR3 in amino acids: CASSSSQGAYEQYF. The CDR3 coding sequence is TGTGCCAGCAGTTCCTCACAGGGGGCCTACGAGCAGTACTTC.